One T cell receptor (beta chain) is described in this entry. Its antigen remains unknown. TCRdb's table, derived via immunoSEQ multiplex PCR, lists solely in-frame clones and lacks some. The data contain more than 35,000 clones, roughly 85% of them seen just once; the ten biggest clones take up around 1.3%. The data originate from a study of STAT5B mutations in CD4+ large granular lymphocyte leukemia. Losses at the gene ends were 2 bases for V and 10 bases for J; bases not matched to a gene: 7. Germline V lookup: CDR1 SGHRS, CDR2 YFSETQ. The length of the CDR3 is 15 residues. Whole-study findings and limits: Main leukemic clonotypes were patient-specific, but roughly 23% appeared at low frequency elsewhere. Top patient clones used TRBV06 genes more often: 8/27 versus 2/35 in controls.

The sequencing sample was made of CD4+ T cells from blood buffy coats. The chain employs TRBV5-1 and TRBJ1-6; 9 positions agree with TRBD1. The source of this sequence is a human donor in good health. The CDR3 here is CASSLGTGSSSPLHF. The CDR3 DNA sequence: TGCGCCAGCAGCTTAGGGACAGGGTCATCCTCACCCCTCCACTTT.